The clone carrying this T cell receptor beta chain was observed a single time. This sample was taken from a study of T cell changes during pregnancy in multiple sclerosis. Assay used: immunoSEQ multiplex PCR; TCRdb lists only in-frame clones, some missing. The table has some 37,000 clones, 89% seen once; the top ten hold roughly 12%. The CDR3 has 15 residues. From germline, CDR1 is SSHAT and CDR2 FNYEAQ (reference sequence). J was trimmed by 0 bases and V by 5 bases; bases with no gene match: 3. The TCR was taken from a female donor with multiple sclerosis, enrolled in a pregnancy study. Sequencing used CD8+ T cells from peripheral blood mononuclear cells, obtained in the third trimester of pregnancy. The chain employs TRBV7-7 and TRBJ2-3; 9 bases are a match to TRBD1. CDR3 loop: CASSHGTGSTDTQYF. The CDR3 nucleotides are TGTGCCAGCAGCCATGGGACAGGGAGCACAGATACGCAGTATTTT.